Each of the 10 T cell receptor beta chains below was sequenced from the same sample in a study of human T cells and chemical hapten exposure. TCRdb re-called the RACE reads with MiXCR, one entry per CDR3 protein. Among fewer than 300,000 distinct CDR3 sequences listed, roughly 7.7% were seen once. Sample time point: pre-sensitization, week 0. Treatment denoted: therapeutic diphenylcyclopropenone sensitization with weekly scalp DPC. The material was whole blood, obtained in connection with sensitization to the hapten diphenylcyclopropenone (DPC). These receptors originate from a man younger than 30 with alopecia areata. Some clones in this sample may be carry-over from other donors' samples.

This clonotype was seen at least ten times. V gene TRBV28 combines with J gene TRBJ1-2; D gene ambiguous. Per germline, CDR1 MDHEN and CDR2 SYDVKM. This CDR3 spans 11 amino acids. V lost 7 bases, J lost 5 bases, and 8 bases lay in between. CDR3 loop: CASTEGYGYTF. The CDR3 nucleotides read TGTGCCAGCACAGAAGGGTATGGCTACACCTTC.

V and J are TRBV27 and TRBJ2-2; 7 bases are a match to TRBD2. The J segment lost 4 bases and the V segment lost 7 bases, leaving 6 bases of the junction unmatched. Germline V gene data show CDR1 as MNHEY and CDR2 as SMNVEV (reference sequence). CDR3 size: 14 residues. The CDR3 sequence: CASMGGGFTGELFF. The DNA of the CDR3 is TGTGCCAGCATGGGCGGGGGTTTCACCGGGGAGCTGTTTTTT.

The chain carries TRBV4-3 and TRBJ2-7, with D perhaps matching TRBD2 (6 bases). Per the germline V gene, CDR1 is LGHNA and CDR2 is YSLEER. This CDR3 is 15 amino acids long. The V end lost 1 base, the J end lost 6 bases, and 16 bases lay between the germline ends. The CDR3 sequence is CASSQGAVREAEQYF. The CDR3 DNA sequence: TGCGCCAGCAGCCAAGGGGCTGTCAGGGAGGCCGAGCAGTACTTC.

The J gene is TRBJ2-2, the V gene TRBV4-3; TRBD1 agrees at 7 bases. CDR3 length: 16 amino acids. CDR1 LGHNA and CDR2 YSLEER come from the germline V gene. V was pared by 0 bases and J by 3 bases, with 4 bases of the junction left unmatched. CDR3 nucleotide sequence: TGCGCCAGCAGCCAAGAGAGGGGGCGGGACACCGGGGAGCTGTTTTTT. Translating gives CASSQERGRDTGELFF.

The gene calls are TRBV6-6 and TRBJ1-5; TRBD1 matches 10 bases. The CDR3 runs 14 residues. The V and J ends lost 6 bases and 6 bases, in that order; junction bases with no gene match: 5. Germline CDR1 and CDR2: MNHNY and SVGAGI (reference sequence). The CDR3 DNA is TGTGCCAGCAGACCGGGACAGGGGTTTCAGCCCCAGCATTTT. Its translation is CASRPGQGFQPQHF.

The sample holds many counts of this clonotype. The gene calls are TRBV7-2 and TRBJ1-4, with 7 bases that match TRBD1. Unmatched junction bases numbered 5, after V lost 4 bases and J lost 0 bases. CDR3 size: 16 residues. Germline V gene sequence: CDR1 SGHTA, CDR2 FQGNSA. The CDR3 reads CASSSGQVTTNEKLFF. CDR3 nucleotide sequence: TGTGCCAGCAGCTCCGGACAGGTTACAACTAATGAAAAACTGTTTTTT.

The rearrangement joins TRBV7-9 to TRBJ2-1; 11 bases fit TRBD1. The CDR3 length is 15 residues. Germline V gene lookup returns CDR1 SEHNR and CDR2 FQNEAQ (reference sequence). Unmatched junction bases numbered 3, after V lost 5 bases and J lost 3 bases. CDR3 sequence (DNA): TGTGCCAGCAGCGCGGACAGGGGGCACTACAATGAGCAGTTCTTC. This translates into CASSADRGHYNEQFF.

J is TRBJ2-1 and V is TRBV20-1, with 10 bases matching TRBD1. V shed 4 bases, J shed 3 bases, and the junction held 6 bases outside the gene matches. This CDR3 comprises 15 residues. Germline-derived CDR1 and CDR2 are DFQATT and SNEGSKA (reference sequence). CDR3 nucleotide sequence: TGCAGTGCTAAACGACAGGGGGCAATCTACAATGAGCAGTTCTTC. It yields the protein CSAKRQGAIYNEQFF.

This clonotype was counted ten times or more. The chain links TRBV27 to TRBJ2-1, with TRBD1 identical over 7 bases. CDR1 MNHEY and CDR2 SMNVEV come from the germline V gene (reference sequence). The CDR3 contains 13 residues. The ends lost 2 bases at V and 10 bases at J; junction bases unmatched: 5. The CDR3: CASSLAWTGEQFF. For the CDR3, the DNA is TGTGCCAGCAGTTTAGCATGGACAGGAGAGCAGTTCTTC.

The chain recombines TRBV5-8 with TRBJ1-1, with a tentative D call TRBD1 (5 bases). The CDR3 is 13 residues long. From germline, CDR1 is SGHTS and CDR2 YDEGEE. Trimming stripped 10 bases from V and 3 bases from J, with 16 bases between. The CDR3 sequence is CADISGDYTEAFF. Here the CDR3 DNA reads TGTGCCGACATTTCGGGGGATTACACTGAAGCTTTCTTT.